Given below is one TCR beta chain in context. Many counts were recorded for this clonotype. The antigen this receptor binds is unknown. No base qualities exist here, and no much larger clone lies one base off it. Receptor amplification or capture employed 5' RACE. Sequencing took place on a NextSeq 500. The TCR library protocol attached unique molecular identifiers to individual cDNA molecules to correct for sequencing error and PCR bias. Both TCR alpha and beta chains were sequenced, and tight co-correlation was observed between alpha and beta sequence abundances in each sample. From the authors' description of their analysis: V gene, J gene and CDR3 annotation of TCR sequences was performed with Decombinator V4. TCRs were defined as expanded if a significant change between any two time points was detected under a Poisson model with p below 0.0001. TCR abundances were normalised to the total number of TCRs sequenced per sample and were expressed as counts per million. TRAV1-2 paired with TRAJ12, TRAJ20 or TRAJ33 defined MAIT TCRs, while TRAV10 paired with TRAJ18 defined iNKT TCRs. VDJdb, accessed 1 November 2021, was searched for CMV, EBV and SARS-CoV-2 annotated TCRs, with TCRs annotated for multiple antigens excluded. TCRdb handled the public reads itself, with Q25 trimming in fastp and clone calling in MiXCR, and kept productive beta chains. A single entry per CDR3 protein holds the most common genes and DNA from its merged rows. The V and J calls were not made by the authors but by TCRdb's processing. The sample data list 30,000 to 35,000 distinct CDR3 sequences, and approximately 4.2% of these were observed just once. The leading ten clones occupy about 12% of the sample.

This was a case-control study nested in a cohort of healthcare workers in London, UK, who had nasopharyngeal swab PCR tests and blood samples taken every week. Healthcare workers were enrolled in the week of the UK lockdown, from 23 to 31 March 2020, and were followed every week for up to roughly 15 weeks. The CDR3 numbers 15 residues from cysteine through phenylalanine. Just the 45-base CDR3 DNA is kept, in frame starting at base 1. From the germline V gene, CDR1 is SGHRS and CDR2 is YFSETQ. Trimming removed 4 bases from V and 7 bases from J; the gene matches leave 10 bases unexplained. This sample is drawn from a study of early T cells in non-severe SARS-CoV-2 infection (dated by TCRdb to the early 2020s). Looking at the study overall: Because TCR sequencing was done on bulk RNA from unsorted whole blood, the alpha and beta chains could not be paired.

Paper-wide results and their limitations: VDJdb matching was skewed toward anti-spike CD8 responses and likely underestimated virus-specific expansions, missing private and CD4 specificities.

This sequence uses TRBV5-1 and TRBJ1-4; 7 middle bases align to TRBD1. The clonotype was recovered from an adult who was a healthcare worker with PCR-confirmed SARS-CoV-2 infection or an uninfected control (not recorded which). Sequences were obtained from whole blood. The encoded CDR3 is CASSTGTAPFEKLFF. The DNA sequence is TGCGCCAGCAGCACCGGGACAGCTCCTTTTGAAAAACTGTTTTTT.